This TCR beta chain was profiled in a study of Ad26.COV2.S vaccination and SARS-CoV-2 variants. Study-wide results and limits: It was reported that spike-specific CD8+ and CD4+ T cell responses were substantially broad after vaccination. Similar non-spike TCR breadth was observed in recipients of vaccine and of placebo.

Profiled with immunoSEQ multiplex PCR; TCRdb holds only in-frame clones, not every one. The data hold about 350,000 clones, with 85% observed a single time. Stated treatment: about 20 received Ad26.COV2.S at low or high dose, single or two shots; 5 received placebo; per-sample allocation not given. Day 63 following the first vaccine or placebo injection was when the samples were taken. Ad26.COV2.S expressed prefusion-stabilized spike from the original Wuhan strain. About this clone itself: Antigen: not known.

The CDR3 has 15 amino acids. Germline CDR1 is SGHVS and CDR2 is FNYEAQ. Trimming removed 2 bases at V and 3 bases at J, with 10 bases between. The V call is TRBV7-6, the J call TRBJ1-4; tentatively, D is TRBD1 (6 bases). This specimen was peripheral blood, taken in a trial of Ad26.COV2.S vaccine versus placebo. The TCR originated in a person aged 18-65 years who received the Ad26.COV2.S COVID-19 vaccine or a placebo. The CDR3 sequence is CASSLRGSPNEKLFF. Written as DNA, the CDR3 is TGTGCCAGCAGCTTAAGGGGGTCACCTAATGAAAAACTGTTTTTT.